Listed below are T cell receptor beta chains from one sample, sequenced in a study of T cells in Graves' hyperthyroidism and ophthalmopathy. TCRdb re-called the multiplex PCR reads with MiXCR, one entry per CDR3 protein. This table has some 600,000 distinct CDR3 sequences, over 11% appearing once. Sequenced: blood. The receptors shown here come from a woman in her 30s with Graves' hyperthyroidism that later progressed to Graves' ophthalmopathy. CDR3s include the opening cysteine and the closing phenylalanine or tryptophan. A D gene is named only where the DNA matches it firmly. The size entry is marked missing in some rows and otherwise reads once, few, many or a size class.

j_call clone_size v_call d_call cdr3_nt cdr3_aa
TRBJ2-1 many TRBV6-1 NA TGTGCCAGCAAGGGTAGAGGGAGCCCCTACAATGAGCAGTTCTTC CASKGRGSPYNEQFF
TRBJ2-5 NA TRBV2 TRBD1 TGTGCCAGCAGTGAAGATCAGGGGGCCCAAGAGACCCAGTACTTC CASSEDQGAQETQYF
TRBJ2-1 many TRBV2 TRBD1 TGTGCCAGCAAGAGGACAGGAATCTACAATGAGCAGTTCTTC CASKRTGIYNEQFF
TRBJ2-7 NA TRBV27 NA TGTGCCAGCAGTTTAGAAGGGACGGAATTTAACGAGCAATACTTC CASSLEGTEFNEQYF
TRBJ1-2 many TRBV11-3 NA TGTGCCAGCAGCTTACCGGGCATGACCTATGGCTACACCTTC CASSLPGMTYGYTF
TRBJ2-1 few TRBV4-2 TRBD2 TGTGCCAGCAGCTACGTTGGACTAGCGGGAGCTGATGAGCAGTTCTTC CASSYVGLAGADEQFF
TRBJ1-5 many TRBV6-1 NA TGTGCCAGCAGTGAACTTGGTGCGAGCAATCAGCCCCAGCATTTT CASSELGASNQPQHF
TRBJ1-2 NA TRBV19 TRBD1 TGTGCCAGTAGTCCGGACAGGCGAATTTATGGCTACACCTTC CASSPDRRIYGYTF
TRBJ2-2 few TRBV9 NA TGTGCCAGCAGCGTAGCTACAAGGGGGTACACCGGGGAGCTGTTTTTT CASSVATRGYTGELFF
TRBJ2-3 NA TRBV15 NA TGTGCCACCAGCAAGGGTCAGACCATAGATACGCAGTATTTT CATSKGQTIDTQYF
TRBJ2-7 many TRBV30 NA TGTGCCTGGAGTGTTCAGTCTTACGAGCAGTACTTC CAWSVQSYEQYF
TRBJ2-3 few TRBV6-1 TRBD2 TGTGCCAGCAGTGTTTCGACTAGCCAGGATACGCAGTATTTT CASSVSTSQDTQYF
TRBJ2-5 many TRBV7-9 NA TGTGCCAGCAGCCGTTCGGACCCTCGGGAGACCCAGTACTTC CASSRSDPRETQYF
TRBJ2-3 NA TRBV4-1 TRBD2 TGCGCCAGCAGTCCGCCCCCCCTAGCGGGAGGGCCTTTTTTGACAGATACGCAGTATTTT CASSPPPLAGGPFLTDTQYF
TRBJ2-1 many TRBV27 TRBD1 TGTGCCAGCAGTCAGCTGGGACAGGAATTCTACAATGAGCAGTTCTTC CASSQLGQEFYNEQFF
TRBJ2-3 many TRBV29-1 NA TGCAGCGTTGGGGGCAGGCTCACAGATACGCAGTATTTT CSVGGRLTDTQYF
TRBJ1-3 many TRBV7-2 NA TGTGCCAGCAGCTTAGGAGAAGCATCTGGAAACACCATATATTTT CASSLGEASGNTIYF
TRBJ1-2 NA TRBV27 NA TGTGCCAGCAGTTGGGGGGGTTCGGATGGCTACACCTTC CASSWGGSDGYTF
TRBJ2-3 many TRBV5-4 NA TGTGCCAGCAGCCCTTCGAAGGATACGCAGTATTTT CASSPSKDTQYF
TRBJ2-7 many TRBV2 NA TGTGCCAGCAGTCCCCGGGTCTTCTCCTACGAGCAGTACTTC CASSPRVFSYEQYF
TRBJ2-7 many TRBV6-2/TRBV6-3 NA TGTGCCAGCAGTTACGGCGTATGGACATCCCCCTACGAGCAGTACTTC CASSYGVWTSPYEQYF
TRBJ2-5 many TRBV12-3/TRBV12-4 TRBD1 TGTGCCAGCAGTGACAGGGGGACCCAGTACTTC CASSDRGTQYF
TRBJ2-1 many TRBV27 TRBD2 TGTGCCAGCAGTTTTACCGGGACTAGCGGACTCAGCTCCTACAATGAGCAGTTCTTC CASSFTGTSGLSSYNEQFF
TRBJ2-7 NA TRBV11-3 TRBD2 TGTGCCAGCAGCTGGTCTAGCGGGAGGGGGAGCGAGCAGTACTTC CASSWSSGRGSEQYF
TRBJ1-4 many TRBV12-3/TRBV12-4 TRBD1 TGTGCCAGCACCTCGGACAGGGGGCGAGAAAAACTGTTTTTT CASTSDRGREKLFF
TRBJ1-2 many TRBV27 NA TGTGCCAGCAGTTTATTTGGCGGGGGAGGCTATGGCTACACCTTC CASSLFGGGGYGYTF
TRBJ2-4 many TRBV27 TRBD1 TGTGCCAGCAGTTCTGGGACAGGGGCGCCCAAAAACATTCAGTACTTC CASSSGTGAPKNIQYF
TRBJ2-1 NA TRBV4-3 TRBD2 TGCGCCAGCAGCCAAGATCCAGCGGGAGGGAGCTCCTACAATGAGCAGTTCTTC CASSQDPAGGSSYNEQFF
TRBJ1-5 once TRBV18 TRBD1 TGTGCCAGCTCACCCTACCGGCCAGGGACAGGGGACGCACTCTATAGCAATCAGCCCCAGCATTTT CASSPYRPGTGDALYSNQPQHF
TRBJ1-1 NA TRBV29-1 NA TGCAGCGTTGGGTGGGGGACGAACACTGAAGCTTTCTTT CSVGWGTNTEAFF
TRBJ2-1 NA TRBV12-5 NA TGTGCTAGTGGTTTTGGGGCCAAGGACTCCCTCCCCTACAATGAGCAGTTCTTC CASGFGAKDSLPYNEQFF
TRBJ2-7 many TRBV6-1 TRBD2 TGTGCCAGCAGTTCCGCGGGAGGGCCTAACGAGCAGTACTTC CASSSAGGPNEQYF
TRBJ2-1 many TRBV11-2 NA TGTGCCAGCAGCTCACAAGGGGCTAATGAGCAGTTCTTC CASSSQGANEQFF
TRBJ2-7 many TRBV15 NA TGTGCCACCAGCAGGGATACCTACGAGCAGTACTTC CATSRDTYEQYF
TRBJ2-2 NA TRBV5-1 TRBD2 TGCGCCAGCAGCTTGGGCCGTGAGGGTAGCGGGCAGAACACCGGGGAGCTGTTTTTT CASSLGREGSGQNTGELFF
TRBJ2-7 many TRBV5-1 NA TGCGCCAGCAGCTTGGCCGGGGCGGACGAGCAGTACTTC CASSLAGADEQYF
TRBJ2-7 many TRBV3-1 NA TGTGCCAGCAGCCCCCATGGGAGCTCCTACGAGCAGTACTTC CASSPHGSSYEQYF
TRBJ2-1 NA TRBV3-1 TRBD2 TGTGCCAGCAGCCAATTAGGACTAGCGGGAGACCCCTACAATGAGCAGTTCTTC CASSQLGLAGDPYNEQFF
TRBJ1-4 many TRBV14 NA TGTGCCAGCAGCCAGGGGGCGAATGAAAAACTGTTTTTT CASSQGANEKLFF
TRBJ2-5 few TRBV25-1 NA TGTGCCAGCAGTGAATATACCGTCTCAGGGCCTTTCCAAGAGACCCAGTACTTC CASSEYTVSGPFQETQYF
TRBJ1-1 many TRBV27 TRBD1 TGTGCCAGCAGTGCCCGACAGGGGTTTCACACTGAAGCTTTCTTT CASSARQGFHTEAFF
TRBJ2-5 many TRBV5-1 NA TGCGCCAGCAGCTCCGGCGGTAAAGAGACCCAGTACTTC CASSSGGKETQYF
TRBJ2-6 few TRBV7-6 NA TGTGCCAGCAGCCCGGACGTCGGTGGGGCCAACGTCCTGACTTTC CASSPDVGGANVLTF
TRBJ2-2 many TRBV20-1 NA TGCAGTGCTAGGCTCGGTCTCAACACCGGGGAGCTGTTTTTT CSARLGLNTGELFF
TRBJ1-1 NA TRBV6-1 NA TGTGCCAGCAGGCTCATCAGGGGCACTGAAGCTTTCTTT CASRLIRGTEAFF